This TCR beta chain was captured by sequencing in a study of PD-1 blockade in classical Hodgkin lymphoma. With 3 bases clipped from V and 6 bases from J, the junction kept 4 bases outside the gene matches. Germline V CDR1 and CDR2: LGHNT, FRNRAP. This CDR3 contains 15 residues. Study-wide results and limits: TCR diversity in CD4+, not CD8+, cells rose significantly by C4D1. Exclusion covered patients beginning nivolumab under 1 year post-ASCT.

Generated by immunoSEQ multiplex PCR, the TCRdb table keeps only in-frame clones and is missing some. The sample includes 90,000 to 110,000 clones, roughly nine tenths of them seen just once. Time point: cycle 4 day 1 (C4D1), after more than five weeks of nivolumab. Brentuximab vedotin exposure varied, and every patient relapsed after autologous stem cell transplantation. Note on this clone: Its antigen is currently unknown.

The starting material was peripheral blood mononuclear cells (PBMCs), obtained before the fourth cycle of nivolumab. This chain connects TRBV12-5 to TRBJ2-1; 11 bases agree with TRBD2. The clonotype comes from a human donor with classical Hodgkin lymphoma. Here the CDR3 DNA reads TGTGCTAGTGGTTTTGGGACTAGCGGACTCAATGAGCAGTTCTTC. As protein: CASGFGTSGLNEQFF. The full variable domain, with the rest looked up from reference TRBV12-5 and TRBJ2-1, is DARVTQTPRHKVTEMGQEVTMRCQPILGHNTVFWYRQTMMQGLELLAYFRNRAPLDDSGMPKDRFSAEMPDATLATLKIQPSEPRDSAVYFCASGFGTSGLNEQFFGPGTRLTVL.